What follows are 22 T cell receptor beta chains derived from one specimen sequenced in a study of blood T cell repertoires in COVID-19. This table comes from immunoSEQ multiplex PCR, and its TCRdb copy is limited to in-frame clones, with some not included. The data contain 150,000 to 200,000 clones, roughly 87% of them seen just once; the ten biggest clones take up 0.95% to 1.5%. Sequences were obtained from PBMCs or T cells enriched from blood (not recorded which). The receptors derive from a human donor with acute COVID-19. The donor label of this sample is uncertain.

The rearrangement links TRBV5-4 to TRBJ2-7; no firm D call. Per the germline V gene, CDR1 is SGHNT and CDR2 is YYREEE (reference sequence). The CDR3 extends over 12 amino acids. Between the trimmed V and J ends, which lost 2 bases and 4 bases, there was a span of 7 bases. The chain's CDR3 is CASSFDTYEQYF. The CDR3 nucleotides are TGTGCCAGCAGCTTCGACACTTACGAGCAGTACTTC.

The genes are TRBV9 and TRBJ1-2; D not certain. Germline V CDR1 and CDR2: SGDLS, YYNGEE. The ends were cut back, 0 bases at V and 2 bases at J, with 8 bases in the middle. The CDR3 is 14 residues long. The CDR3 bases are TGTGCCAGCAGCGTAGAAGGGAGGAACTATGGCTACACCTTC. Its protein product is CASSVEGRNYGYTF.

The rearrangement uses TRBV9 and TRBJ2-1; 8 positions match TRBD2. The CDR3 spans 16 residues. The trim removed 0 bases at V and 6 bases at J, leaving 8 bases unmatched. Germline V lookup: CDR1 SGDLS, CDR2 YYNGEE. The CDR3 sequence is CASSVGPGGAINEQFF. In DNA, the CDR3 is TGTGCCAGCAGCGTAGGTCCCGGGGGGGCAATCAATGAGCAGTTCTTC.

This clone was recorded once. V and J are TRBV6-5 and TRBJ1-1, with unresolved D. There are 13 residues in the CDR3. V shed 8 bases and J shed 2 bases, with 12 bases lying between them. Germline CDR1 reads MNHEY; CDR2 reads SVGAGI. CDR3 DNA sequence: TGTGCCAGCCGCGAACTCGTTAACACTGAAGCTTTCTTT. Translation: CASRELVNTEAFF.

J is TRBJ1-1 and V is TRBV4-3; D perhaps matches TRBD1 (5 bases). This CDR3 has 15 residues. V was clipped by 0 bases and J by 4 bases, with 12 bases between them. The germline V gene encodes CDR1 LGHNA and CDR2 YSLEER. CDR3 DNA: TGCGCCAGCAGCCAAGATAGTGGGGGAGGCACTGAAGCTTTCTTT. Encoded protein: CASSQDSGGGTEAFF.

Written as DNA, the CDR3 is TGTGCCAGCAGCGTAGTGGCGGGGGCAGATACGCAGTATTTT. This sequence encodes CASSVVAGADTQYF. V usage is TRBV9 and J usage is TRBJ2-3; 7 bases align to TRBD2. V was clipped by 0 bases and J by 4 bases; unmatched bases: 2. Per the germline V gene, CDR1 is SGDLS and CDR2 is YYNGEE. CDR3 length: 14 amino acids.

The chain recombines TRBV28 with TRBJ1-5; D gene uncertain. The germline V and J ends were trimmed by 3 bases and 2 bases, with 11 bases remaining between them. The CDR3 length is 15 residues. Germline V gives CDR1 MDHEN, CDR2 SYDVKM. The DNA for the CDR3 is TGTGCCAGCAGTTTTGAGGGTTTTGGCAATCAGCCCCAGCATTTT. Encoded protein: CASSFEGFGNQPQHF. Complete variable domain (other parts from reference TRBV28 and TRBJ1-5): DVKVTQSSRYLVKRTGEKVFLECVQDMDHENMFWYRQDPGLGLRLIYFSYDVKMKEKGDIPEGYSVSREKKERFSLILESASTNQTSMYLCASSFEGFGNQPQHFGDGTRLSIL.

The chain couples TRBV5-6 to TRBJ2-7; the D gene is possibly TRBD1 (6 bases). The CDR3 has 15 residues. V dropped 3 bases and J dropped 4 bases, with 17 bases sitting between them. CDR1 is SGHDT, CDR2 YYEEEE, per germline. This CDR3 is CASSSMLGAEYEQYF. In DNA, the CDR3 is TGTGCCAGCAGCTCGATGTTGGGGGCGGAGTACGAGCAGTACTTC.

The CDR3 DNA reads TGCGCCAGCAGCTTGGTTCCGGGGGTGGGCGAGACCCAGTACTTC. Translating gives CASSLVPGVGETQYF. The genes are TRBV5-1 and TRBJ2-5, with D possibly matching TRBD2 (6 bases). CDR3 size: 15 residues. V gave up 0 bases and J gave up 5 bases, with 14 bases separating them. Germline CDR1 and CDR2: SGHRS and YFSETQ.

V is TRBV27 and J is TRBJ2-1, with D possibly matching TRBD2 (5 bases). The germline V gene encodes CDR1 MNHEY and CDR2 SMNVEV (reference sequence). The germline V and J ends were trimmed by 4 bases and 10 bases, with 14 bases remaining between them. The CDR3 length is 13 residues. CDR3 sequence: CASSSSSRGEQFF. CDR3 nucleotide sequence: TGTGCCAGCAGTTCCTCCTCCCGGGGAGAGCAGTTCTTC.

The rearrangement links TRBV6-5 to TRBJ1-1; the D gene is possibly TRBD1 (6 bases). The ends were cut back, 6 bases at V and 4 bases at J, with 15 bases in the middle. Germline values: CDR1 MNHEY, CDR2 SVGAGI. The CDR3 is 14 residues long. The CDR3 region has the DNA TGTGCCAGCAGCCACCTAGGGGGTGGCACTGAAGCTTTCTTT. Translation gives CASSHLGGGTEAFF.

In its sample, this clone was seen once. The rearrangement uses TRBV6-2 or TRBV6-3 and TRBJ1-4; 8 nucleotides agree with TRBD1. CDR1 is MNHEY, CDR2 SVGEGT, per germline. The length of the CDR3 is 14 residues. V lost 5 bases, J lost 7 bases, and 6 bases stayed unmatched. CDR3 sequence reads: CASSPGGASEKLFF. The CDR3 coding sequence is TGTGCCAGCAGTCCAGGGGGCGCGTCTGAAAAACTGTTTTTT.

This clone was picked up many times. This chain connects TRBV7-9 to TRBJ1-3; TRBD1 might be the D (5 bases). The CDR3 runs 14 residues. Per the germline V gene, CDR1 is SEHNR and CDR2 is FQNEAQ (reference sequence). Trimming stripped 5 bases from V and 4 bases from J, with 12 bases between. CDR3 residues: CASSPREDGNTIYF. The CDR3 DNA sequence: TGTGCCAGCAGCCCCAGGGAGGACGGAAACACCATATATTTT.

This chain connects TRBV27 to TRBJ2-7; 9 bases line up with TRBD1. The germline CDR1 and CDR2 sequences are MNHEY and SMNVEV (reference sequence). Trimming cost V 0 bases and J 4 bases; bases outside gene matches: 7. The CDR3 loop spans 16 amino acids. In DNA form, the CDR3 reads TGTGCCAGCAGTTTATCCAGACCGGGACAGGGTTACGAGCAGTACTTC. Its translation: CASSLSRPGQGYEQYF.

This clone is a singleton in its sample. The rearrangement links TRBV4-3 to TRBJ2-7, with TRBD1 matching 8 bases. The CDR3 has 14 amino acids. With 4 bases clipped from V and 7 bases from J, the junction kept 9 bases outside the gene matches. CDR1 and CDR2 from the germline V gene are LGHNA and YSLEER. The DNA of the CDR3 is TGCGCCAGCAGCCCCGGGACAGGCGGGTGGGAGCAGTACTTC. The encoded protein is CASSPGTGGWEQYF.

The rearrangement joins TRBV5-3 to TRBJ2-5, with D unresolved. TRBV5-3 is known as an ORF, though its function is uncertain. V shed 2 bases and J shed 2 bases, with 4 bases lying between them. CDR3 length equals 12 residues. Here the CDR3 DNA reads TGTGCCAGAAGCTTCCCTCAAGAGACCCAGTACTTC. This encodes CARSFPQETQYF.

The rearrangement joins TRBV5-4 to TRBJ1-1; TRBD1 agrees at 8 bases. This CDR3 comprises 15 residues. CDR1 is SGHNT and CDR2 is YYREEE in the germline V gene (reference sequence). The V segment lost 2 bases and the J segment 3 bases; nucleotides outside the gene matches: 6. The chain's CDR3 is CASSLPNRGYTEAFF. The CDR3 bases are TGTGCCAGCAGCTTACCCAACAGGGGGTACACTGAAGCTTTCTTT.

The chain employs TRBV6-5 and TRBJ1-6, with D unresolved. Trimming stripped 3 bases from V and 4 bases from J, with 7 bases between. Looked up from germline, CDR1 is MNHEY and CDR2 is SVGAGI. CDR3 size: 14 residues. CDR3 nucleotide sequence: TGTGCCAGCAGTTATGGAGGGTATAATTCACCCCTCCACTTT. It encodes CASSYGGYNSPLHF.

The chain uses TRBV4-1 and TRBJ1-4; TRBD1 aligns across 9 bases. The J segment lost 11 bases and the V segment lost 1 base, leaving 11 bases of the junction unmatched. Germline assignment: CDR1 MGHRA and CDR2 YSYEKL. The CDR3 has 16 amino acids. DNA for the CDR3: TGCGCCAGCAGCCAAGGCCTGGGACAGGGAAGGGAGAAACTGTTTTTT. Translation gives CASSQGLGQGREKLFF.

The chain recombines TRBV19 with TRBJ1-2, with D unresolved. The CDR3 length is 12 residues. Per the germline V gene, CDR1 is LNHDA and CDR2 is SQIVND (reference sequence). Trimming took 3 bases from V and 8 from J, leaving 10 bases between them. The CDR3 region is CASSMTSGGYTF. The DNA for the CDR3 is TGTGCCAGTAGTATGACATCGGGGGGCTACACCTTC.

The genes are TRBV6-5 and TRBJ1-4; D remains unclear. The CDR3 sequence is 15 residues long. Germline CDR1 MNHEY, CDR2 SVGAGI. V was trimmed by 8 bases and J by 4 bases, leaving 17 bases between them. DNA for the CDR3: TGTGCCAGCGCCCTTACGACGCGGTATAATGAAAAACTGTTTTTT. Protein: CASALTTRYNEKLFF.

The J gene is TRBJ2-1, the V gene TRBV5-1, with 9 bases lining up with TRBD1. The CDR3 covers 14 residues. V lost 6 bases, J lost 1 base, and 2 bases stayed unmatched. In germline, CDR1 is SGHRS, CDR2 YFSETQ. In DNA, the CDR3 is TGCGCCAGCACCGGACAGGGGTCCTACAATGAGCAGTTCTTC. Its translation: CASTGQGSYNEQFF. Combining the CDR3 with reference TRBV5-1 and TRBJ2-1 gives the whole variable domain KAGVTQTPRYLIKTRGQQVTLSCSPISGHRSVSWYQQTPGQGLQFLFEYFSETQRNKGNFPGRFSGRQFSNSRSEMNVSTLELGDSALYLCASTGQGSYNEQFFGPGTRLTVL.